This T cell receptor beta chain was identified during a study of T cells after yellow fever vaccination. Study findings and constraints: Most primary-vaccination clones recurred post-booster (nearly 98% CD4, around 88% CD8).

Points on this clonotype: Its target is not known.

5'RACE template switching produced TCR cDNA carrying a universal primer site and UMIs. MiXCR was run by TCRdb on the 5' RACE reads, yielding one entry per CDR3 protein. The sample consists of a few hundred thousand distinct CDR3 sequences, approximately 8% of them appearing once. The length of the CDR3 is 13 residues. The ends were cut back, 4 bases at V and 5 bases at J, with 11 bases in the middle. The V gene's germline CDR1 is MNHNY and CDR2 SVGAGI (reference sequence). The chain links TRBV6-6 to TRBJ2-5, with a possible D match to TRBD2 (6 bases). The material was PBMCs, obtained approximately 47 days after the first yellow fever vaccination. The sequence came from a man between 18 and 35 years old who received the YFV17D yellow fever vaccine. The CDR3 loop is CASSSGGMETQYF. CDR3 nucleotides: TGTGCCAGCAGTTCCGGGGGTATGGAGACCCAGTACTTC.